A single sample gave rise to the 18 T cell receptor beta chains below, sequenced in a study of T cell responses to AZD1222 COVID-19 vaccine. Only in-frame clones appear in the TCRdb table, and some are missing; sequencing was by immunoSEQ multiplex PCR. The profile covers about 150,000 clones, with roughly 88% appearing a single time and approximately 5.9% taken by the ten largest. Sequencing was performed on peripheral blood, taken 28 days after the second AZD1222 dose. Receptors were obtained from an adult who received the AZD1222 COVID-19 vaccine.

The chain is built from TRBV5-1 and TRBJ2-4; D may be TRBD2 (5 bases). CDR1 SGHRS and CDR2 YFSETQ come from the germline V gene. This CDR3 is 13 amino acids long. V lost 0 bases to trimming and J lost 6 bases, with 7 bases between them. The DNA for the CDR3 is TGCGCCAGCAGCTTGGTAGAGGGAAACATTCAGTACTTC. This encodes CASSLVEGNIQYF.

In its sample, this clone was seen once. The V gene is TRBV5-1, the J gene TRBJ1-2; 7 bases are a match to TRBD1. The V gene end was trimmed by 3 bases and the J gene end by 5 bases; junction bases not matched to a gene: 10. The CDR3 consists of 15 residues. Germline values: CDR1 SGHRS, CDR2 YFSETQ. The CDR3, as DNA: TGCGCCAGCAGCTGGACAGGAGATCTGAAATATGGCTACACCTTC. This translates into CASSWTGDLKYGYTF.

The chain employs TRBV6-5 and TRBJ2-5; 8 nucleotides match TRBD1. The CDR3 contains 14 residues. The ends lost 6 bases at V and 1 base at J; junction bases unmatched: 4. Germline CDR1 MNHEY, CDR2 SVGAGI. The CDR3 spells CASSPDRGQETQYF. The CDR3 DNA follows: TGTGCCAGCAGCCCCGACAGGGGCCAAGAGACCCAGTACTTC.

The chain recombines TRBV7-2 with TRBJ1-2; perhaps TRBD1 as D (5 bases). V lost 0 bases and J 4 bases, leaving 15 bases between the germline ends. Germline CDR1 is SGHTA and CDR2 is FQGNSA. The CDR3 extends over 16 amino acids. The chain's CDR3 is CASSLAAVAGGYGYTF. The DNA of the CDR3 is TGTGCCAGCAGCTTAGCGGCAGTGGCGGGGGGCTATGGCTACACCTTC.

CDR3 nucleotides: TGTGCCAGCACCGAGGACAGGAATAGCAATCAGCCCCAGCATTTT. It translates to CASTEDRNSNQPQHF. V gene TRBV6-5 combines with J gene TRBJ1-5; TRBD1 matches 7 bases. Looked up from germline, CDR1 is MNHEY and CDR2 is SVGAGI. CDR3 size: 15 residues. V was pared by 7 bases and J by 0 bases, with 6 bases of the junction left unmatched.

This sequence joins TRBV4-1 and TRBJ2-5, with TRBD2 identical over 8 bases. This CDR3 has 16 residues. After removal of 0 bases from V and 2 bases from J, the junction contained 5 bases not matched to a gene. Germline V gives CDR1 MGHRA, CDR2 YSYEKL. The CDR3 region has the DNA TGCGCCAGCAGCCAAGAAGGGACTAGGAGACAAGAGACCCAGTACTTC. It encodes CASSQEGTRRQETQYF.

This clone was observed once. The rearrangement links TRBV6-2 or TRBV6-3 to TRBJ2-3; 7 nucleotides match TRBD2. CDR3 length: 14 residues. From germline, CDR1 is MNHEY and CDR2 SVGEGT. V shed 5 bases and J 2 bases; nucleotides not matched to a gene: 4. CDR3 bases: TGTGCCAGCAGTCTTCGGGGGGTCACAGATACGCAGTATTTT. Its translation is CASSLRGVTDTQYF.

Only a few counts were recorded for this clone. The chain employs TRBV5-4 and TRBJ2-1; the D is unclear. The V and J ends lost 1 base and 0 bases respectively, with 5 bases between them. Germline-derived CDR1 and CDR2 are SGHNT and YYREEE (reference sequence). This CDR3 is 14 amino acids long. The CDR3 sequence: CASSLLSSYNEQFF. The DNA for the CDR3 is TGTGCCAGCAGCTTGCTGAGCTCCTACAATGAGCAGTTCTTC.

The chain uses TRBV18 and TRBJ2-1, with TRBD1 as a possible D gene (5 bases). Per germline, CDR1 KGHSH and CDR2 LQKENI. V shed 3 bases and J shed 2 bases, with 11 bases lying between them. There are 15 residues in the CDR3. The CDR3 here is CASSPGKGTYNEQFF. The CDR3 coding sequence is TGTGCCAGCTCACCCGGAAAGGGGACCTACAATGAGCAGTTCTTC.

The chain carries TRBV29-1 and TRBJ1-2, with 7 bases aligning to TRBD1. Unmatched junction bases numbered 6, after V lost 7 bases and J lost 1 base. The CDR3 runs 13 residues. Germline V gene lookup returns CDR1 SQVTM and CDR2 ANQGSEA. The CDR3 DNA sequence: TGCAGCGCCCCGACAGGGTATAACTATGGCTACACCTTC. Translating gives CSAPTGYNYGYTF. Using reference TRBV29-1 and TRBJ1-2 for the parts outside the CDR3, the full variable domain is SAVISQKPSRDICQRGTSLTIQCQVDSQVTMMFWYRQQPGQSLTLIATANQGSEATYESGFVIDKFPISRPNLTFSTLTVSNMSPEDSSIYLCSAPTGYNYGYTFGSGTRLTVV.

The chain recombines TRBV27 with TRBJ1-4, with 7 bases aligning to TRBD1. Germline trimming cut 3 bases from V and 5 bases from J; bases unmatched to any gene: 3. The CDR3 has 14 amino acids. Germline assignment: CDR1 MNHEY and CDR2 SMNVEV (reference sequence). CDR3 nucleotides: TGTGCCAGCAGTTTCTCAGGGGGAAATGAAAAACTGTTTTTT. Its translation: CASSFSGGNEKLFF. Drawing the rest from reference TRBV27 and TRBJ1-4, the complete variable domain is EAQVTQNPRYLITVTGKKLTVTCSQNMNHEYMSWYRQDPGLGLRQIYYSMNVEVTDKGDVPEGYKVSRKEKRNFPLILESPSPNQTSLYFCASSFSGGNEKLFFGSGTQLSVL.

The chain carries TRBV11-2 and TRBJ1-2; D remains unclear. Germline lookup yields CDR1 SGHAT and CDR2 FQNNGV. This CDR3 is built from 13 residues. V shed 0 bases and J shed 7 bases, with 9 bases lying between them. The CDR3 sequence: CASSLDGVGGYTF. In nucleotides, the CDR3 is TGTGCCAGCAGCTTAGATGGCGTGGGTGGCTACACCTTC.

V usage is TRBV5-5 and J usage is TRBJ1-2; 7 bases align to TRBD1. V shed 3 bases, J shed 5 bases, and the junction held 16 bases outside the gene matches. In germline, CDR1 is SGHKS, CDR2 YYEKEE (reference sequence). The CDR3 is 17 amino acids. The DNA of the CDR3 is TGTGCCAGCAGCTCTTACAAAGAGGGGACAGCTACTTATGGCTACACCTTC. This sequence encodes CASSSYKEGTATYGYTF.

The CDR3 sequence: CASSQGQGMVQPQHF. The CDR3 coding sequence is TGTGCCAGCAGCCAAGGACAGGGTATGGTGCAGCCCCAGCATTTT. The V gene is TRBV7-2, the J gene TRBJ1-5, with TRBD1 matching over 8 bases. Germline V gene lookup returns CDR1 SGHTA and CDR2 FQGNSA. The CDR3 contains 15 residues. The V segment lost 5 bases and the J segment 7 bases; nucleotides outside the gene matches: 10. Together with reference TRBV7-2 and TRBJ1-5, the CDR3 gives the full variable domain: GAGVSQSPSNKVTEKGKDVELRCDPISGHTALYWYRQSLGQGLEFLIYFQGNSAPDKSGLPSDRFSAERTGGSVSTLTIQRTQQEDSAVYLCASSQGQGMVQPQHFGDGTRLSIL.

The V and J genes are TRBV28 and TRBJ2-3; TRBD2 agrees at 7 bases. The trim removed 6 bases at V and 3 bases at J, leaving 9 bases unmatched. Germline CDR1 MDHEN, CDR2 SYDVKM. The CDR3 is made up of 15 amino acids. The CDR3 loop reads CASSYRGGGTDTQYF. In DNA, the CDR3 is TGTGCCAGCAGCTACCGTGGCGGGGGAACAGATACGCAGTATTTT.

The CDR3 loop is CATSRLGDYGYTF. The CDR3 DNA reads TGTGCCACCAGCAGACTGGGAGACTATGGCTACACCTTC. The J gene is TRBJ1-2, the V gene TRBV15; D is unclear. The CDR3 runs 13 residues. The germline CDR1 and CDR2 sequences are LNHNV and YYDKDF (reference sequence). The germline V and J ends were trimmed by 2 bases and 3 bases, with 7 bases remaining between them.

The rearrangement links TRBV4-1 to TRBJ2-2; no clear D gene. This CDR3 comprises 17 residues. Germline loops: CDR1 MGHRA, CDR2 YSYEKL. V lost 1 base and J lost 4, with 16 bases in between. The CDR3 nucleotides are TGCGCCAGCAGCCAAGCGTTAAGGGCGCGAAGCACCGGGGAGCTGTTTTTT. The encoded protein is CASSQALRARSTGELFF.

The sample holds one count of this clone. V is TRBV6-5 and J is TRBJ1-2, with TRBD1 matching 7 bases. The length of the CDR3 is 16 residues. Germline V gene sequence: CDR1 MNHEY, CDR2 SVGAGI. After removal of 0 bases from V and 6 bases from J, the junction contained 10 bases not matched to a gene. The CDR3 nucleotides are TGTGCCAGCAGTTACTCGGGGACAGCTAACTTCCATGGCTACACCTTC. Its protein is CASSYSGTANFHGYTF.